Sequencing of this T cell receptor beta chain was carried out in a study of blood T cell repertoires in COVID-19. Sequenced by immunoSEQ multiplex PCR; TCRdb stores in-frame clones only, minus some. The sample contains about 200,000 clones, roughly nine tenths of which appear only once. The TCR comes from a man aged 25 to 40 with acute or convalescent COVID-19. Sequencing used peripheral blood.

CDR3 nucleotides: TGTGCCAGCAGTGAATGGACTAGCGGGAGGGTTGAGCAGTACTTC. This translates into CASSEWTSGRVEQYF. V and J are TRBV25-1 and TRBJ2-7; 15 nucleotides line up with TRBD2. In germline, CDR1 is MGHDK, CDR2 SYGVNS. Trimming at V came to 1 base and at J to 7 bases, leaving 2 bases not matched to a gene. This CDR3 has 15 residues.